The clone carrying this TCR beta chain was counted many times. This record comes from a study of T-cell reconstitution after alpha-beta-depleted transplantation in children. TCRbeta library construction was performed incorporating unique molecular identifiers. TCRdb independently ran MiXCR on the PCR reads; one entry per CDR3 protein. The table lists more than 60,000 distinct CDR3 sequences, 7.3% of them singletons, with approximately 2.3% in the top ten. Per germline, CDR1 SEHNR and CDR2 FQNEAQ (reference sequence). The CDR3 consists of 14 residues. Trimming took 4 bases from V and 2 from J, leaving 11 bases between them.

The rearrangement links TRBV7-9 to TRBJ1-2; D gene uncertain. The sample here was PBMCs from the stem cell graft donor, taken from the stem cell graft. This TCR derives from a human donor who donated a stem cell graft to a child with acute lymphoblastic leukemia. CDR3 in DNA: TGTGCCAGCAGCTCCGCAGTCACCAACTATGGCTACACCTTC. Amino acids: CASSSAVTNYGYTF. Supplemented by reference TRBV7-9 and TRBJ1-2, the full variable domain reads DTGVSQNPRHKITKRGQNVTFRCDPISEHNRLYWYRQTLGQGPEFLTYFQNEAQLEKSRLLSDRFSAERPKGSFSTLEIQRTEQGDSAMYLCASSSAVTNYGYTFGSGTRLTVV.